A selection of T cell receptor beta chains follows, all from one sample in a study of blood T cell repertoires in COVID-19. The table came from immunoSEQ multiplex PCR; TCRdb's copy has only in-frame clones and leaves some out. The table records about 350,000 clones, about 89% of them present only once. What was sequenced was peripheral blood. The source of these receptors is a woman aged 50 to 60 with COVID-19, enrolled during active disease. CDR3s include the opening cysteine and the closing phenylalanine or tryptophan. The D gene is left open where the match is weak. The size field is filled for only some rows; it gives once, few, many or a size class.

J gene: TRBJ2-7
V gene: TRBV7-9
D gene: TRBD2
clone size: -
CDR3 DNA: TGTGCCAGCTCTCCGGGAGGAGCGGGCCGTGGGTCGTACTTC
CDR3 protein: CASSPGGAGRGSYF

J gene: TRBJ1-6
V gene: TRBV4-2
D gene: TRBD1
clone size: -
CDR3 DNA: TGTGCCAGCAGCCAAGACCCACAGGGGGCCTTGGGGTCACCCCTCCACTTT
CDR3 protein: CASSQDPQGALGSPLHF

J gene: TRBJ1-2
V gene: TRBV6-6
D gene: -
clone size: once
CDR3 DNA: TGTGCCAGCAGTCCGGAGATACAGGGAAACGCGGTCTATGGCTACACCTTC
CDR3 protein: CASSPEIQGNAVYGYTF

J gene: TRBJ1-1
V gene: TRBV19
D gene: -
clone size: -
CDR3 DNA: TGTGCCAGTAGTATTTCAGTTTACACTGAAGCTTTCTTT
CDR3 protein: CASSISVYTEAFF

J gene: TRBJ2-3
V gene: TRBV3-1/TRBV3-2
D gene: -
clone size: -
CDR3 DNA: TGTGCCAGCAGCGCCAGAACGAATACGCAGTATTTT
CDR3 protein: CASSARTNTQYF

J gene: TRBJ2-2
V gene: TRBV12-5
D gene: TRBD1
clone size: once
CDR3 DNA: TGTGCTAGTGGTTTGACCCCAGGGGGCAGTACCGGGGAGCTGTTTTTT
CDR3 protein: CASGLTPGGSTGELFF

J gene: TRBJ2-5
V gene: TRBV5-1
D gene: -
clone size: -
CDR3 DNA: TGCGCCAGCAGCCCGTTGGGGGCAGGGGGAGGAGAGACCCAGTACTTC
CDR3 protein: CASSPLGAGGGETQYF

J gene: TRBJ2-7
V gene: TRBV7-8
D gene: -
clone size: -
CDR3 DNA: TGTGCCAGCAGGTCCGGGGGTGCCGCCTACGAGCAGTACTTC
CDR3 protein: CASRSGGAAYEQYF

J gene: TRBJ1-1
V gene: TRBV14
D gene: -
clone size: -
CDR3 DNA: TGTGCCAGCAGCCATCGGGGGTGGGTCACTGAAGCTTTCTTT
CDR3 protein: CASSHRGWVTEAFF

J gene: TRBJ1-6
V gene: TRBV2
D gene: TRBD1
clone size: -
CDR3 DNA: TGTGCCAGCGGACAGGGCGTTTCTAATTCACCCCTCCACTTT
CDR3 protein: CASGQGVSNSPLHF

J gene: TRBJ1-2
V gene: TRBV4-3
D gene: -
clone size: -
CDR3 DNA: TGCGCCAGCAGCCCCCGGACGGGGGAAGGCTACACCTTC
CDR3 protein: CASSPRTGEGYTF

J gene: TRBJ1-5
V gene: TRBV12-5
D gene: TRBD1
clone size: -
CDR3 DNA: TGTGCTAGTGCTATGACCGGGACAGTTAATCAGCCCCAGCATTTT
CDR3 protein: CASAMTGTVNQPQHF

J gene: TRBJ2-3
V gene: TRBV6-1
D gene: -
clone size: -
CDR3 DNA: TGTGCCAGCAGTGAGAAATGGGGCGCTTTCACAGATACGCAGTATTTT
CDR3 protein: CASSEKWGAFTDTQYF

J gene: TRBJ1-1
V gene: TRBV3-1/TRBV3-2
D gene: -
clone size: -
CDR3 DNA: TGTGCCAGCAGCCAAGTCCTTCGGACAGCTGAAGCTTTCTTT
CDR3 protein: CASSQVLRTAEAFF

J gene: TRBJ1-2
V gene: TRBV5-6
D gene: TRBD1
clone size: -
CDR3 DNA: TGTGCCAGCAGCCGGTCCACCGGCAGGGGGGCGGCTGGAGGCTACACCTTC
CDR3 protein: CASSRSTGRGAAGGYTF

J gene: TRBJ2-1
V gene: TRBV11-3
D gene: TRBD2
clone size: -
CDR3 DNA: TGTGCCAGCAGCCCTCAGGGTGGGAGGGCAGGCGATGAGCAGTTCTTC
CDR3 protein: CASSPQGGRAGDEQFF

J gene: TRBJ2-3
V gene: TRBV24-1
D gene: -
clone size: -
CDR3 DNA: TGTGCCACCAGTGAAACGGTCGGCACAGATACGCAGTATTTT
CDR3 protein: CATSETVGTDTQYF

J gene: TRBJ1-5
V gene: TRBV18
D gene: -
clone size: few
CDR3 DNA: TGTGCCAGCTCACCCAGCCCAGGGGCATCGGGCAATCAGCCCCAGCATTTT
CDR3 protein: CASSPSPGASGNQPQHF

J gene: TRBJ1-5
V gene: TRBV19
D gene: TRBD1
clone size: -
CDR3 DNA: TGTGCCAGTAGTATTTATACCGGGACAGGGACTCAGCCCCAGCATTTT
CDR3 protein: CASSIYTGTGTQPQHF

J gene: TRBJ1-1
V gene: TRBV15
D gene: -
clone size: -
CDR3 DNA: TGTGCCACCAGGCTGAGGGGGTTCGACACTGAAGCTTTCTTT
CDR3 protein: CATRLRGFDTEAFF

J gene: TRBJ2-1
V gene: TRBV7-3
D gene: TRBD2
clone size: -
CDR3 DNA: TGTGCCAGCAGCTTAGCGGGAGGGCCGGGTAATGAGCAGTTCTTC
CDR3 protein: CASSLAGGPGNEQFF

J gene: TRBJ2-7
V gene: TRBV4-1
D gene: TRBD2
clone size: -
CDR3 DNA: TGCGCCAGCAGCCCTCGCTCTAGCGGGGTCTCCTACGAGCAGTACTTC
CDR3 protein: CASSPRSSGVSYEQYF

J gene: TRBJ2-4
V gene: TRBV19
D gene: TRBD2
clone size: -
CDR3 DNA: TGTGCCAGTAGTATCAGGCTAGCGGGAGCCGATTTAGCCAAAAACATTCAGTACTTC
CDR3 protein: CASSIRLAGADLAKNIQYF

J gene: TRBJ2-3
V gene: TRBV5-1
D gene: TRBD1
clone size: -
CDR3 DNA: TGCGCCAGCAGTATGACAGGGGGTACAGATACGCAGTATTTT
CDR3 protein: CASSMTGGTDTQYF

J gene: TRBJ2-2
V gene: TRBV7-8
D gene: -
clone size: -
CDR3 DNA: TGTGCCAGCAGCCAGATAGACACCGGGGAGCTGTTTTTT
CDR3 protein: CASSQIDTGELFF

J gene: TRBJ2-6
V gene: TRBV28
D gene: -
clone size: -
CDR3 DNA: TGTGCCAGCAGTTTAACAGGGACTGGGGCCAACGTCCTGACTTTC
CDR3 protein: CASSLTGTGANVLTF

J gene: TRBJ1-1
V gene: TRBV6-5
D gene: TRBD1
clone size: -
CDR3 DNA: TGTGCCACCTGCCGGGACAGGGCGAGATACACTGAAGCTTTCTTT
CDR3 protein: CATCRDRARYTEAFF

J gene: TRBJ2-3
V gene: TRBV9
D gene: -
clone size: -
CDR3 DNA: TGTGCCAGCAGCGCACAGGGTACAGATACGCAGTATTTT
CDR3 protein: CASSAQGTDTQYF

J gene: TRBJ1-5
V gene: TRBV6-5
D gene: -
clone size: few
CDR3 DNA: TGTGCCAGCAGGGGGGATGGGGGGAGCAATCAGCCCCAGCATTTT
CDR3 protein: CASRGDGGSNQPQHF

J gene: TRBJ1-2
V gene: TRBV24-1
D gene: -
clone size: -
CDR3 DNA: TGTGCCACCAGTGACACCAGAAAAGCCGAGGTTCGCACCTTC
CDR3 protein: CATSDTRKAEVRTF

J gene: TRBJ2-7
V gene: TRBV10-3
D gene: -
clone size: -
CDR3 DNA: TGTGCCTCAGGGGACGGGGTGGGATACGAGCAGTACTTC
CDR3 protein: CASGDGVGYEQYF

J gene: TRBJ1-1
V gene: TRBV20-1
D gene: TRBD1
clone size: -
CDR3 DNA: TGCAGTGCTCCACAGGGGAAGAAAGCTTTCTTT
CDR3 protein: CSAPQGKKAFF

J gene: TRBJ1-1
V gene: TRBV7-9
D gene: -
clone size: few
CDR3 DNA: TGTGCCAGCAGCCCCCCAAACACTGAAGCTTTCTTT
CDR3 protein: CASSPPNTEAFF

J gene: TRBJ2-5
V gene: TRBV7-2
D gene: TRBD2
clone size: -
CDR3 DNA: TGTGCCAGCAGCCGCCGTCGAGGACTAGCTGGCGAGACCCAGTACTTC
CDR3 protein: CASSRRRGLAGETQYF

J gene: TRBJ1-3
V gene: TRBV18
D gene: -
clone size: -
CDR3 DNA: TGTGCCAGCTCACCATCAAGCCGCACCATATATTTT
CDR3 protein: CASSPSSRTIYF

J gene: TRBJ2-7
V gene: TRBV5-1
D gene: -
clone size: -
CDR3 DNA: TGCGCCAGCAGCTTTAGCGTAGTAGACTACGAGCAGTACTTC
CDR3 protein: CASSFSVVDYEQYF

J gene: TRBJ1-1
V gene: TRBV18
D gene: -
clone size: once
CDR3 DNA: TGTGCCAGCTCACGCGTCGAGAACACTGAAGCTTTCTTT
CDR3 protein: CASSRVENTEAFF

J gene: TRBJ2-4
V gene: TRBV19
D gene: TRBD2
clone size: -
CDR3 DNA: TGTGCCAGTAATCCTAGCGGGTATTACAAAAACATTCAGTACTTC
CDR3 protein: CASNPSGYYKNIQYF

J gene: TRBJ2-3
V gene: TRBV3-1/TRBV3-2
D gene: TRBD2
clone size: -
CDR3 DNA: TGTGCCAGCAGCCCCCCGCTAGCGGGAGGAACTACAGATACGCAGTATTTT
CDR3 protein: CASSPPLAGGTTDTQYF

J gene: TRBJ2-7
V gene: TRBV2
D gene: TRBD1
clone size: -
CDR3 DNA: TGTGCCAGCAGCCGACAGGGCCTCGAGCAGTACTTC
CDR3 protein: CASSRQGLEQYF

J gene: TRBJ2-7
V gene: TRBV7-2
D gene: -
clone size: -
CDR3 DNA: TGTGCCAGCAGCGGGGGGGCGGGGAGCTCCTACGAGCAGTACTTC
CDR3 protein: CASSGGAGSSYEQYF

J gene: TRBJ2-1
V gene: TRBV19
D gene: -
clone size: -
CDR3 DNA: TGTGCCAGTAGCCCACCCCCCGGACAGAGCTCCTACAATGAGCAGTTCTTC
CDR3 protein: CASSPPPGQSSYNEQFF

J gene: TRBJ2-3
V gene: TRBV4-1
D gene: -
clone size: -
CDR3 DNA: TGCGCCAGCAGCCATATCGGGGGGCCGGGCACAGATACGCAGTATTTT
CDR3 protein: CASSHIGGPGTDTQYF

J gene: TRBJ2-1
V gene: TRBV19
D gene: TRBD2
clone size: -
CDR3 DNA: TGTGCCAGTAGTATAGATCTATTTAGCGGGAGCGATAATGAGCAGTTCTTC
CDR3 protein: CASSIDLFSGSDNEQFF

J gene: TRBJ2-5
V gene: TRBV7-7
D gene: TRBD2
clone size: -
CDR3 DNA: TGTGCCAGCAGCCATCAACTAGCGGGAGGCACACAAGAGACCCAGTACTTC
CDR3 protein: CASSHQLAGGTQETQYF

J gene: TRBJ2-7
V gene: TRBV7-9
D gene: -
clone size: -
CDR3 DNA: TGTGCCAGCAGCCCTCAGAGGGCTGGTGGCTACGAGCAGTACTTC
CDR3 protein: CASSPQRAGGYEQYF

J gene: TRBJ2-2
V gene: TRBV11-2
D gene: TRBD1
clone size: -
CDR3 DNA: TGTGCCAGCAGGCCTACCGGGACAGGGGCGAACACCGGGGAGCTGTTTTTT
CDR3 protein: CASRPTGTGANTGELFF

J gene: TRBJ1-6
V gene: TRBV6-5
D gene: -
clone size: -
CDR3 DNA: TGTGCCAGTCGGGGGTATCAGGATTCACCCCTCCACTTT
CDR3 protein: CASRGYQDSPLHF

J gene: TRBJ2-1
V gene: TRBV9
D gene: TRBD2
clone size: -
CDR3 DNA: TGTGCCAGCAGCGCGAGGACTAGCGGGAGTGCGAATGAGCAGTTCTTC
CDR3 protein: CASSARTSGSANEQFF

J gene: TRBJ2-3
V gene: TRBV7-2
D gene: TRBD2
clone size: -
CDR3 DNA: TGTGCCAGCAGCTTCAGGGTAGCGGGAGGTGGAGATACGCAGTATTTT
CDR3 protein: CASSFRVAGGGDTQYF